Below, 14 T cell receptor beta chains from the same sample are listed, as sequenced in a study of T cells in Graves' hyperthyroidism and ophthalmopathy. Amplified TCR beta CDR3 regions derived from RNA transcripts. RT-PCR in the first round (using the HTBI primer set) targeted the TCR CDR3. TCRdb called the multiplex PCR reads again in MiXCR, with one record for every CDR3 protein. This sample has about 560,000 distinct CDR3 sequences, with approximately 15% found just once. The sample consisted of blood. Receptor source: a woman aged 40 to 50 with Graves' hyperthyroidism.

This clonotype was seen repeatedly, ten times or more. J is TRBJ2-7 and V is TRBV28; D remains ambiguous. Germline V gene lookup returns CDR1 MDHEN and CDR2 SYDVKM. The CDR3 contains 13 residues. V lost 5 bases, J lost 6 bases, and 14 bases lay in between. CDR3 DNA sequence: TGTGCCAGCAGTCCACGAGGAATGGCCGAGCAGTACTTC. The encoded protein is CASSPRGMAEQYF.

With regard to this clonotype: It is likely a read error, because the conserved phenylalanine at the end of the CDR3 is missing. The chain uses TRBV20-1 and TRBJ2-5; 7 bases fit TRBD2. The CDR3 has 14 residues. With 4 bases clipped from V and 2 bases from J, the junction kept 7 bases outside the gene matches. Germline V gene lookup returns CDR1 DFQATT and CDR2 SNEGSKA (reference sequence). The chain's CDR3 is CSATRTSRQETQYS. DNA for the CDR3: TGCAGTGCTACCCGGACTAGTAGGCAAGAGACCCAGTACTCC.

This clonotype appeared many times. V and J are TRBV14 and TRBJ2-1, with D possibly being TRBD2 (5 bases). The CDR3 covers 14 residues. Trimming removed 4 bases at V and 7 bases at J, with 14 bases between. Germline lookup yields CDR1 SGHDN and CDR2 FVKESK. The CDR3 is CASSPLGPGNEQFF. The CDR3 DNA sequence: TGTGCCAGCAGCCCTCTAGGGCCGGGAAATGAGCAGTTCTTC.

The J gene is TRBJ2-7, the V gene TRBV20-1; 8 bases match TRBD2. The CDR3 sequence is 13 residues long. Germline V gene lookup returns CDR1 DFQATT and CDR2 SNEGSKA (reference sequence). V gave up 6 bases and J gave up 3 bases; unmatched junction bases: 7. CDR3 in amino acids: CSALTSANYEQYF. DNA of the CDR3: TGCAGTGCCCTGACTAGCGCGAACTACGAGCAGTACTTC.

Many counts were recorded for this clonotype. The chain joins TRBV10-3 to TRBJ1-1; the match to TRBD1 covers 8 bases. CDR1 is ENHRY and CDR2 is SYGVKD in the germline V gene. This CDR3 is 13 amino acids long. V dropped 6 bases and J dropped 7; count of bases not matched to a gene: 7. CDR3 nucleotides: TGTGCCATCAGCGATGGACAGGGAAGTGAAGCTTTCTTT. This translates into CAISDGQGSEAFF.

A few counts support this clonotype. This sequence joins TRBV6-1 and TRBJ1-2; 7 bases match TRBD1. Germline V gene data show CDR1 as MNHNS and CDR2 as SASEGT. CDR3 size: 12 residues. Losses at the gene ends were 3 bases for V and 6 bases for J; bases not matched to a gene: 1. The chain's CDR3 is CASSEDRNGYTF. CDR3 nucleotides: TGTGCCAGCAGTGAGGACAGGAATGGCTACACCTTC.

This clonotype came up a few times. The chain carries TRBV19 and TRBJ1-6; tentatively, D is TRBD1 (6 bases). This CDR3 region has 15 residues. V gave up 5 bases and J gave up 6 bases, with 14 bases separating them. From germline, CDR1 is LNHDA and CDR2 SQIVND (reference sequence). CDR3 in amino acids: CASSSDRTANSPLHF. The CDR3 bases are TGTGCCAGTAGTTCAGACAGGACGGCTAATTCACCCCTCCACTTT.

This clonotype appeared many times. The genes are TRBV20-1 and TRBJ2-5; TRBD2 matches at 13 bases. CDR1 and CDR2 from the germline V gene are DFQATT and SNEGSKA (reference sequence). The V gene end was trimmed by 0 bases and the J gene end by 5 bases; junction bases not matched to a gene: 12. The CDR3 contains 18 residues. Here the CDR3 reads CSARDWRTSGSQSETQYF. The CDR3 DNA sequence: TGCAGTGCTAGAGATTGGAGGACTAGCGGGAGCCAGTCTGAGACCCAGTACTTC.

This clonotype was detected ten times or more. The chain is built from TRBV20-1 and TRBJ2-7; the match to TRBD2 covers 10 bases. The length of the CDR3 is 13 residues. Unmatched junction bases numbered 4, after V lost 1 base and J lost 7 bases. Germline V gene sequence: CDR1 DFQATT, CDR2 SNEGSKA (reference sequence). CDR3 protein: CSARGTSGLEQYF. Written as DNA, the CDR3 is TGCAGTGCTAGAGGGACTAGCGGCTTAGAGCAGTACTTC.

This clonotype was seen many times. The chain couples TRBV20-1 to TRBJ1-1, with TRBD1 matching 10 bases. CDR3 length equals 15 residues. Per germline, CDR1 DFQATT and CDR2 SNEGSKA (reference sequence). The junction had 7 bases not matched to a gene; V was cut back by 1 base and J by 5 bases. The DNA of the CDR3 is TGCAGTGCTAGAGGTCCCGGACAGGGGGAAACTGAAGCTTTCTTT. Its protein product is CSARGPGQGETEAFF.

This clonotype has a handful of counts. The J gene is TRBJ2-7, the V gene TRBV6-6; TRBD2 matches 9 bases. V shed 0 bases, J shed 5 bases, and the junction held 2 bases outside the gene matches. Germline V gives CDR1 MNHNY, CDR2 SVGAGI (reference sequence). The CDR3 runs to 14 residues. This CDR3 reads CASSYSWTSDEQYF. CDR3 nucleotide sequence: TGTGCCAGCAGTTACTCCTGGACTAGCGACGAGCAGTACTTC.

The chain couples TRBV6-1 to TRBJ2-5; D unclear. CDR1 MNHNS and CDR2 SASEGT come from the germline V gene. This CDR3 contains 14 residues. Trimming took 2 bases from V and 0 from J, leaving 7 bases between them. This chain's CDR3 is CASSELGNQETQYF. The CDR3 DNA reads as TGTGCCAGCAGTGAACTTGGCAACCAAGAGACCCAGTACTTC.

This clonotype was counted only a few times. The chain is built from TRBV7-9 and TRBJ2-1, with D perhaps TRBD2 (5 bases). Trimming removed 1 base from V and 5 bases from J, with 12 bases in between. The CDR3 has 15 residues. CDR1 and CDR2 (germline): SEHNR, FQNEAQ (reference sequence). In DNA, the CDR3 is TGTGCCAGCAGCTTAGAGACTAAAGAGGACAATGAGCAGTTCTTC. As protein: CASSLETKEDNEQFF.

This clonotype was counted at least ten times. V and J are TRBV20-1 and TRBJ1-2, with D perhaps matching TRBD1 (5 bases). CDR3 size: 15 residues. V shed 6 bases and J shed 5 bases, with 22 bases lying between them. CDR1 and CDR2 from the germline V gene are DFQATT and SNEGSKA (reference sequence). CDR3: CSALFSTAISYGYTF. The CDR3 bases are TGCAGTGCCCTATTCTCGACAGCCATCTCTTATGGCTACACCTTC.